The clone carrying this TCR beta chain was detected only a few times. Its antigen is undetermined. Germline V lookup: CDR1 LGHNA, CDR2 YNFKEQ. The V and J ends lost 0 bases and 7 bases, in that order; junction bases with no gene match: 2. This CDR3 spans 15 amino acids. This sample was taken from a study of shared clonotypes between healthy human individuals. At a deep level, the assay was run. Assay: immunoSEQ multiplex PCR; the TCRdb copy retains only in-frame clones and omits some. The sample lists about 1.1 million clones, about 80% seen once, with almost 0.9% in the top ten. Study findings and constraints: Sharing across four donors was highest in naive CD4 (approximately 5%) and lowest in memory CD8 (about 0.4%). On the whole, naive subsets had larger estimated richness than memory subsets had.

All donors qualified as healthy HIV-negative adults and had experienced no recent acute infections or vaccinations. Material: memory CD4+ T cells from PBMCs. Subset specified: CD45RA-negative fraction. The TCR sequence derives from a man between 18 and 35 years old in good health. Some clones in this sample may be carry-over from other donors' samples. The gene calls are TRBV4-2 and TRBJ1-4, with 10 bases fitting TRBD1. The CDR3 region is CASSQDRDRGEKLFF. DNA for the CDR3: TGTGCCAGCAGCCAAGATCGGGACAGGGGTGAAAAACTGTTTTTT.